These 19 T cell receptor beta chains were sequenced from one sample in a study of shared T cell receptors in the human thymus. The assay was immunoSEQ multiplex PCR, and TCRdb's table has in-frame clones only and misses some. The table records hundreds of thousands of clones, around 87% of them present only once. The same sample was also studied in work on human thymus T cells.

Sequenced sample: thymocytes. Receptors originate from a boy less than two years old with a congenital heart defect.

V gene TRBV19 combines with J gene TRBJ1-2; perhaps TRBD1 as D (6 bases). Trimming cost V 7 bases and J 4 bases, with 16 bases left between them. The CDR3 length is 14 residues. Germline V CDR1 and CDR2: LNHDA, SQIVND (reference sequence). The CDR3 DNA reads TGTGCCAGTAATCCTCGGGGGGCCCGCTATGGCTACACCTTC. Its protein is CASNPRGARYGYTF. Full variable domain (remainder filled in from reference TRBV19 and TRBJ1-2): DGGITQSPKYLFRKEGQNVTLSCEQNLNHDAMYWYRQDPGQGLRLIYYSQIVNDFQKGDIAEGYSVSREKKESFPLTVTSAQKNPTAFYLCASNPRGARYGYTFGSGTRLTVV.

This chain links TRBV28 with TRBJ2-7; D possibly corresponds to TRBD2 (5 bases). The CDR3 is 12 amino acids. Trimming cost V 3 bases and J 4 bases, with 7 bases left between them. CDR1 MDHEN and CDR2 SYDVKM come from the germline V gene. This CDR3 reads CASSFERYEQYF. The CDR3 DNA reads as TGTGCCAGCAGTTTTGAGCGGTACGAGCAGTACTTC.

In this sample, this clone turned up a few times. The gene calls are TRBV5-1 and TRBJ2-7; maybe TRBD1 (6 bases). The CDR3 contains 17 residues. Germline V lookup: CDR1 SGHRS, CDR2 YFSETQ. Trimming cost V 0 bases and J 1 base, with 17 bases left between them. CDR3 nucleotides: TGCGCCAGCAGCTTGGGTAACAGGGAATACAGTTCCTACGAGCAGTACTTC. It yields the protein CASSLGNREYSSYEQYF.

CDR3 bases: TGTGCCAGCAGTTCCCGACAGGGGTCGGGGACCGGGGAGCTGTTTTTT. It codes for CASSSRQGSGTGELFF. This chain links TRBV27 with TRBJ2-2; 8 bases agree with TRBD1. Looked up from germline, CDR1 is MNHEY and CDR2 is SMNVEV (reference sequence). With V trimmed by 4 bases and J by 5 bases, 9 bases remained unmatched. The CDR3 length is 16 residues.

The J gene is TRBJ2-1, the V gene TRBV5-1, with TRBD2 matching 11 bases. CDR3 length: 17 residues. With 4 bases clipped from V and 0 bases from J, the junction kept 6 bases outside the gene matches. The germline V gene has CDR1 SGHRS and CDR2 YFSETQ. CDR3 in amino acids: CASSGGGLAASYNEQFF. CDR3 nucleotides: TGCGCCAGCAGCGGGGGGGGACTAGCGGCCTCCTACAATGAGCAGTTCTTC. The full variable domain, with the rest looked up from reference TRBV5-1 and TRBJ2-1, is KAGVTQTPRYLIKTRGQQVTLSCSPISGHRSVSWYQQTPGQGLQFLFEYFSETQRNKGNFPGRFSGRQFSNSRSEMNVSTLELGDSALYLCASSGGGLAASYNEQFFGPGTRLTVL.

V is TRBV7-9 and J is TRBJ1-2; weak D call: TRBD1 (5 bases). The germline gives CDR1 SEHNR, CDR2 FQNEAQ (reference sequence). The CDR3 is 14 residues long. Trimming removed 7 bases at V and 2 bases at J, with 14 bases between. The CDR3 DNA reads TGTGCCAGCAACCCGGGACTCCTAAACTATGGCTACACCTTC. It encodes CASNPGLLNYGYTF.

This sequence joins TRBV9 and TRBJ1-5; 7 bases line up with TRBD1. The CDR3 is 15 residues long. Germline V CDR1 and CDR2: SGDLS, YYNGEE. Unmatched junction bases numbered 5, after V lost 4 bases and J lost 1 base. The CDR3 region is CASSSEGQSNQPQHF. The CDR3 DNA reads TGTGCCAGCAGCTCAGAGGGACAGAGCAATCAGCCCCAGCATTTT.

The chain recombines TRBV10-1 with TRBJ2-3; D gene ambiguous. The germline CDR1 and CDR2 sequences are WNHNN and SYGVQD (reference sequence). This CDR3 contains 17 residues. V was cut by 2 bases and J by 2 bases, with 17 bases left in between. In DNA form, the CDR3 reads TGCGCCAGCAGTGAGGACGTTCGGCGACAAAACACAGATACGCAGTATTTT. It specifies CASSEDVRRQNTDTQYF.

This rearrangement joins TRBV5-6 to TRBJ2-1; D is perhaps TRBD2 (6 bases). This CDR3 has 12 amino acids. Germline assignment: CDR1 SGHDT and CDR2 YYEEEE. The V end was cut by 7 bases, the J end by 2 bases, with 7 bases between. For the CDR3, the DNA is TGTGCCAGCCGGACTACCTACAATGAGCAGTTCTTC. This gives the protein CASRTTYNEQFF.

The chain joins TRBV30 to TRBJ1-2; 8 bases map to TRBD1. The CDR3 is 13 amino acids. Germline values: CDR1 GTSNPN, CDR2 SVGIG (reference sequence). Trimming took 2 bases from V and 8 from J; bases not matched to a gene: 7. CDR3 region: CAWSLGQGVGYTF. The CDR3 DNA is TGTGCCTGGAGTCTCGGACAGGGAGTAGGCTACACCTTC. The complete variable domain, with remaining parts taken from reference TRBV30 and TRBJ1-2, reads SQTIHQWPATLVQPVGSPLSLECTVEGTSNPNLYWYRQAAGRGLQLLFYSVGIGQISSEVPQNLSASRPQDRQFILSSKKLLLSDSGFYLCAWSLGQGVGYTFGSGTRLTVV.

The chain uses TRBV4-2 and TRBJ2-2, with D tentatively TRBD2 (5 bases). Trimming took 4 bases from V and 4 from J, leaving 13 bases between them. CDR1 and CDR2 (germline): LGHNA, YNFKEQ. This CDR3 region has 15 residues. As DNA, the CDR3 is TGTGCCAGCAGCCCTGGCGCCGCGGGCACCGGGGAGCTGTTTTTT. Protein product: CASSPGAAGTGELFF.

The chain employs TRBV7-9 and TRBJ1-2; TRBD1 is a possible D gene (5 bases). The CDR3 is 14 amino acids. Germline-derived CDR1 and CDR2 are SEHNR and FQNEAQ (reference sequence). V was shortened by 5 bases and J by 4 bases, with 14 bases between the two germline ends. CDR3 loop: CASSPTGTTYGYTF. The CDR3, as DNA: TGTGCCAGCAGCCCCACCGGGACTACCTATGGCTACACCTTC.

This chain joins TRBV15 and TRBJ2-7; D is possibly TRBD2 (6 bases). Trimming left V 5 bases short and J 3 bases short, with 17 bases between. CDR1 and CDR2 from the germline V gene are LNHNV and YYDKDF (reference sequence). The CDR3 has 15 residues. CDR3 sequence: CATSPPGLSVYEQYF. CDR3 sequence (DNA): TGTGCCACCAGCCCCCCGGGACTTTCGGTCTACGAGCAGTACTTC. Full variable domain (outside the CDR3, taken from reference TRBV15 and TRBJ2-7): DAMVIQNPRYQVTQFGKPVTLSCSQTLNHNVMYWYQQKSSQAPKLLFHYYDKDFNNEADTPDNFQSRRPNTSFCFLDIRSPGLGDTAMYLCATSPPGLSVYEQYFGPGTRLTVT.

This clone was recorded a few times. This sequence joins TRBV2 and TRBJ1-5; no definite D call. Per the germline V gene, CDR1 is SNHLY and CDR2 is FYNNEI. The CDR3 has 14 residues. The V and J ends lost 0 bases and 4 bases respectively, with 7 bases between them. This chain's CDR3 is CASSEAQSNQPQHF. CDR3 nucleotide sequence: TGTGCCAGCAGTGAAGCCCAGTCTAATCAGCCCCAGCATTTT.

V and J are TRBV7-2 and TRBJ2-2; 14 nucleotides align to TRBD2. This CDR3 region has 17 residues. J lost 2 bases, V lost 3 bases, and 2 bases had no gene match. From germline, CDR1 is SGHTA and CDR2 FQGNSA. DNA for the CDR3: TGTGCCAGCAGCTTGGGACTAGCGGGGGTAAACACCGGGGAGCTGTTTTTT. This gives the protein CASSLGLAGVNTGELFF.

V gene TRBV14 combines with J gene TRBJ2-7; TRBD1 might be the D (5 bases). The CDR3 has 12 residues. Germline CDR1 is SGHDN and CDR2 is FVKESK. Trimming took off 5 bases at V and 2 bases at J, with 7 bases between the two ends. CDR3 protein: CASSDRPYEQYF. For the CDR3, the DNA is TGTGCCAGCAGCGACAGACCCTACGAGCAGTACTTC.

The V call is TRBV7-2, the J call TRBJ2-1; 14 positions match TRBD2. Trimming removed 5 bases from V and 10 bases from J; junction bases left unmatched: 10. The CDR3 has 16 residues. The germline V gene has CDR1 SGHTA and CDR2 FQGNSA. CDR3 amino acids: CASSITGTSGSYEQFF. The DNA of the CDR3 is TGTGCCAGCAGCATCACCGGGACTAGCGGGAGTTACGAGCAGTTCTTC. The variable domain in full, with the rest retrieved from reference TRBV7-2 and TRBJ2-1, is GAGVSQSPSNKVTEKGKDVELRCDPISGHTALYWYRQSLGQGLEFLIYFQGNSAPDKSGLPSDRFSAERTGGSVSTLTIQRTQQEDSAVYLCASSITGTSGSYEQFFGPGTRLTVL.

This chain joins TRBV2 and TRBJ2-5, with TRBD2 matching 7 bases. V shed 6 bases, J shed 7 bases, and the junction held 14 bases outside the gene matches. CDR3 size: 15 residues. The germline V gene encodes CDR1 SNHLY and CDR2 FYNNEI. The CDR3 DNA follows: TGTGCCAGCAGAGCCCGGGACTATGGGGAAGGGACCCAGTACTTC. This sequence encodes CASRARDYGEGTQYF.

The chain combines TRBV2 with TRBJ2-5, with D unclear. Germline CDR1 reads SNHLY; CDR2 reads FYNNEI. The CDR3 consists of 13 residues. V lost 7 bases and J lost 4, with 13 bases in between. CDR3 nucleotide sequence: TGTGCCAGCACTGGCCTCAGGTCAGAGACCCAGTACTTC. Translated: CASTGLRSETQYF.